These 18 T cell receptor beta chains originate from one sample sequenced in a study of shared clonotypes between healthy human individuals. Libraries were prepared by immunoSEQ multiplex PCR; TCRdb keeps only in-frame clonotypes and omits some of them. Of 850,000 to 1,200,000 clones in the sample, around 76% are singletons; the top ten hold 1.4%. Sequencing was done on a sample of memory CD4+ T cells sorted from blood. The subset denotes: CD45RA-negative fraction. These receptor sequences come from a man aged 18-30 years in good health.

The V and J genes are TRBV7-9 and TRBJ2-5, with TRBD2 identical over 8 bases. The V and J ends lost 6 bases and 4 bases, in that order; junction bases with no gene match: 7. This CDR3 region has 14 residues. Germline lookup yields CDR1 SEHNR and CDR2 FQNEAQ (reference sequence). In DNA form, the CDR3 reads TGTGCCAGCAGTATAGCGGGATCTGCAGAGACCCAGTACTTC. Its translation: CASSIAGSAETQYF.

This clone was seen more than once but under ten times. The V call is TRBV5-6, the J call TRBJ1-5, with unresolved D. The germline gives CDR1 SGHDT, CDR2 YYEEEE. The V end was cut by 4 bases, the J end by 3 bases, with 11 bases between. The CDR3 has 14 amino acids. The CDR3 sequence is CASSAGLSNQPQHF. CDR3 bases: TGTGCCAGCAGCGCCGGACTGTCCAATCAGCCCCAGCATTTT.

V is TRBV15 and J is TRBJ1-3; 9 bases are shared with TRBD1. CDR3 length equals 15 residues. The V gene's germline CDR1 is LNHNV and CDR2 YYDKDF (reference sequence). The ends lost 7 bases at V and 3 bases at J; junction bases unmatched: 7. This CDR3 reads CATTPQGAFGNTIYF. The CDR3 coding sequence is TGTGCCACCACCCCACAGGGGGCATTTGGAAACACCATATATTTT.

The chain uses TRBV25-1 and TRBJ2-7, with 9 bases fitting TRBD2. CDR3 size: 15 residues. Germline V gives CDR1 MGHDK, CDR2 SYGVNS. Trimming removed 4 bases from V and 2 bases from J; junction bases left unmatched: 6. In nucleotides, the CDR3 is TGTGCCAGCAGTGGGGGACTAGCCCTTACCTACGAGCAGTACTTC. Translation gives CASSGGLALTYEQYF.

V gene TRBV10-3 combines with J gene TRBJ1-3; possibly TRBD1 for D (5 bases). This CDR3 spans 13 amino acids. The germline V and J ends were trimmed by 7 bases and 2 bases, with 9 bases remaining between them. From germline, CDR1 is ENHRY and CDR2 SYGVKD. The CDR3 protein is CAIKEGTGNTIYF. The CDR3 DNA reads TGTGCCATCAAAGAGGGGACTGGAAACACCATATATTTT.

The chain couples TRBV9 to TRBJ2-5; D could derive from TRBD1 or TRBD2 (5 bases each). CDR1 is SGDLS and CDR2 is YYNGEE in the germline V gene. V was clipped by 1 base and J by 2 bases, with 9 bases between them. The length of the CDR3 is 14 residues. CDR3 in amino acids: CASSVWWGQETQYF. The CDR3 DNA sequence: TGTGCCAGCAGCGTATGGTGGGGGCAAGAGACCCAGTACTTC.

The chain combines TRBV6-6 with TRBJ2-5; TRBD1 matches 7 bases. The end of the DNA is better explained by TRBJ2-7, so the J call may be wrong. This CDR3 has 14 residues. Per germline, CDR1 MNHNY and CDR2 SVGAGI (reference sequence). In DNA, the CDR3 is TGTGCCAGCAGTGGGGACAGTTGGTCGTACGAGCAGTACTTC. As protein: CASSGDSWSYEQYF.

J is TRBJ2-3 and V is TRBV6-5, with D perhaps matching TRBD2 (5 bases). V shed 6 bases and J shed 4 bases, with 14 bases lying between them. The CDR3 is made up of 14 amino acids. CDR1 is MNHEY and CDR2 is SVGAGI in the germline V gene. CDR3 protein: CASRTGFAADTQYF. CDR3 sequence (DNA): TGTGCCAGCAGAACGGGGTTTGCAGCAGATACGCAGTATTTT.

The chain is built from TRBV11-2 and TRBJ2-1; 11 bases line up with TRBD2. This CDR3 is built from 15 residues. V was pared by 5 bases and J by 11 bases, with 11 bases of the junction left unmatched. Germline values: CDR1 SGHAT, CDR2 FQNNGV. CDR3 DNA sequence: TGTGCCAGCAGCAAACCCGGGACTAGCGGTAGCAAGCAGTTCTTC. It encodes CASSKPGTSGSKQFF.

This rearrangement joins TRBV30 to TRBJ1-5; D perhaps matches TRBD1 (6 bases). V was pared by 1 base and J by 7 bases, with 17 bases between. CDR1 and CDR2 from the germline V gene are GTSNPN and SVGIG (reference sequence). This CDR3 has 15 residues. The CDR3: CAWSARGGMDQPQHF. The CDR3 DNA reads as TGTGCCTGGAGTGCGCGAGGGGGGATGGACCAGCCCCAGCATTTT.

V is TRBV7-2 and J is TRBJ2-3; TRBD2 is a possible D gene (5 bases). This CDR3 is built from 15 residues. Germline V gives CDR1 SGHTA, CDR2 FQGNSA. V lost 2 bases and J 2 bases, leaving 11 bases between the germline ends. This chain's CDR3 is CASSLLSASTDTQYF. The CDR3 DNA reads as TGTGCCAGCAGCTTACTTAGCGCCTCCACAGATACGCAGTATTTT.

CDR3 amino acids: CAISAGGGAGETQYF. CDR3 in DNA: TGTGCCATCAGCGCCGGAGGGGGGGCTGGGGAGACCCAGTACTTC. The V gene is TRBV10-3, the J gene TRBJ2-5; D may be TRBD2 (7 bases). CDR3 size: 15 residues. Germline assignment: CDR1 ENHRY and CDR2 SYGVKD. V lost 6 bases, J lost 5 bases, and 19 bases lay in between.

A few counts support this clone. This sequence joins TRBV10-1 and TRBJ2-5; D possibly corresponds to TRBD1 (5 bases). Trimming stripped 7 bases from V and 5 bases from J, with 14 bases between. Germline loops: CDR1 WNHNN, CDR2 SYGVQD (reference sequence). The CDR3 covers 13 residues. This chain's CDR3 is CASNRRDGETQYF. The CDR3 DNA sequence: TGCGCCAGCAACCGCAGGGATGGGGAGACCCAGTACTTC.

V is TRBV14 and J is TRBJ1-4, with D perhaps TRBD1 (6 bases). Trimming removed 1 base at V and 8 bases at J, with 14 bases between. Germline loops: CDR1 SGHDN, CDR2 FVKESK. CDR3 size: 15 residues. The CDR3 is CASSQVDRRDEKLFF. As DNA, the CDR3 is TGTGCCAGCAGCCAAGTAGACAGGAGGGACGAAAAACTGTTTTTT.

The rearrangement links TRBV15 to TRBJ2-2, with 16 positions matching TRBD2. With V trimmed by 3 bases and J by 4 bases, 8 bases remained unmatched. CDR1 is LNHNV, CDR2 YYDKDF, per germline (reference sequence). The CDR3 totals 19 residues. CDR3 nucleotides: TGTGCCACCAGCAGGGGGACTAGCGGGAGGGCAAGCAGCACCGGGGAGCTGTTTTTT. Translated, it gives CATSRGTSGRASSTGELFF.

The chain couples TRBV19 to TRBJ2-4; 8 bases map to TRBD1. This CDR3 comprises 16 residues. Germline V gene sequence: CDR1 LNHDA, CDR2 SQIVND (reference sequence). V gave up 3 bases and J gave up 3 bases; unmatched junction bases: 7. In nucleotides, the CDR3 is TGTGCCAGTAGTATGGTACAGGGGGTAGACAAAAACATTCAGTACTTC. It yields the protein CASSMVQGVDKNIQYF.

The genes are TRBV7-2 and TRBJ2-5; 12 nucleotides line up with TRBD1. With 4 bases clipped from V and 5 bases from J, the junction kept 5 bases outside the gene matches. Germline CDR1 reads SGHTA; CDR2 reads FQGNSA. CDR3 length: 15 amino acids. CDR3 nucleotides: TGTGCCAGCAGCTCGGGACAGGGGGCCTTGGAGACCCAGTACTTC. Its translation: CASSSGQGALETQYF.

This chain links TRBV21-1 with TRBJ2-1. TRBV21-1 represents a pseudogene. CDR3 size: 15 residues. CDR3 residues: CASSKGMSSYNEQFF. CDR3 DNA: TGTGCCAGCAGCAAAGGGATGAGCTCCTACAATGAGCAGTTCTTC.